One sample yielded the 7 T cell receptor beta chains listed below, sequenced in a study of T cell repertoires in cytomegalovirus infection. Their cognate antigens are unknown. MiXCR was run by TCRdb on the reads, yielding one entry per CDR3 protein. The sample comprises 830,000 or so distinct CDR3 sequences, 32% of which are singletons, and about an eighth rests with the top ten. The specimen comprised cultured CD8+ T cells from PBMCs, sampled from culture after CMV antigen stimulation. These receptors originate from a human donor in good health (CMV status not recorded). Some clones in this sample may be carry-over from other donors' samples.

Only a few counts were recorded for this clonotype. The chain couples TRBV12-5 to TRBJ2-5; D is undetermined. There are 13 residues in the CDR3. The ends were cut back, 0 bases at V and 4 bases at J, with 6 bases in the middle. Germline V gene data show CDR1 as LGHNT and CDR2 as FRNRAP. CDR3 residues: CASGLVRSETQYF. The CDR3 nucleotides read TGTGCTAGTGGTTTGGTACGGTCAGAGACCCAGTACTTC.

V is TRBV29-1 and J is TRBJ2-3; possibly TRBD2 for D (5 bases). This CDR3 has 14 amino acids. Germline CDR1 is SQVTM and CDR2 is ANQGSEA. Trimming left V 8 bases short and J 0 bases short, with 15 bases between. The CDR3 region is CSTARRTSTDTQYF. The CDR3 nucleotides read TGCAGCACAGCCAGGCGGACTAGCACAGATACGCAGTATTTT.

The V call is TRBV6-6, the J call TRBJ1-1, with TRBD1 identical over 7 bases. This CDR3 contains 15 residues. Trimming cost V 2 bases and J 4 bases; bases outside gene matches: 7. CDR1 and CDR2 (germline): MNHNY, SVGAGI (reference sequence). The chain's CDR3 is CASSYPNRGSTEAFF. In DNA, the CDR3 is TGTGCCAGCAGTTACCCTAACAGGGGAAGCACTGAAGCTTTCTTT.

This clonotype was seen more than once but under ten times. An end of the junction does not agree with germline; a read error may underlie this. The genes are TRBV7-7 and TRBJ2-1; 10 nucleotides line up with TRBD2. The CDR3 consists of 15 residues. Germline assignment: CDR1 SSHAT and CDR2 FNYEAQ (reference sequence). The CDR3 bases are TGTGCTAGCAGCTTAGTAGCGGGGGGTGTCAATGAGCAGTTCTTC. Translating gives CASSLVAGGVNEQFF.

This clonotype was recorded only once. The J gene is TRBJ1-4, the V gene TRBV6-1; D unresolved. The CDR3 length is 11 residues. Germline V CDR1 and CDR2: MNHNS, SASEGT. The germline V and J ends were trimmed by 3 bases and 10 bases, with 6 bases remaining between them. CDR3 sequence reads: CASSDDGKLFF. CDR3 bases: TGTGCCAGCAGTGATGACGGAAAACTGTTTTTT.

This clonotype was observed a handful of times. The chain carries TRBV12-3 or TRBV12-4 and TRBJ1-5, with no clear D. Trimming took 5 bases from V and 10 from J, leaving 18 bases between them. The CDR3 totals 14 residues. CDR3 sequence: CASSDRELRYPQHF. The CDR3 DNA follows: TGTGCCAGCAGTGACCGGGAGCTTCGATACCCCCAGCATTTT.

The V call is TRBV6-2 or TRBV6-3, the J call TRBJ2-7, with 10 nucleotides matching TRBD2. Germline trimming cut 0 bases from V and 3 bases from J; bases unmatched to any gene: 8. Germline V gives CDR1 MNHEY, CDR2 SVGEGT. The CDR3 totals 17 residues. CDR3 sequence (DNA): TGTGCCAGCAGTTACTCGCGCGGACTAGCGGTCTTCTACGAGCAGTACGTC. This gives the protein CASSYSRGLAVFYEQYV.